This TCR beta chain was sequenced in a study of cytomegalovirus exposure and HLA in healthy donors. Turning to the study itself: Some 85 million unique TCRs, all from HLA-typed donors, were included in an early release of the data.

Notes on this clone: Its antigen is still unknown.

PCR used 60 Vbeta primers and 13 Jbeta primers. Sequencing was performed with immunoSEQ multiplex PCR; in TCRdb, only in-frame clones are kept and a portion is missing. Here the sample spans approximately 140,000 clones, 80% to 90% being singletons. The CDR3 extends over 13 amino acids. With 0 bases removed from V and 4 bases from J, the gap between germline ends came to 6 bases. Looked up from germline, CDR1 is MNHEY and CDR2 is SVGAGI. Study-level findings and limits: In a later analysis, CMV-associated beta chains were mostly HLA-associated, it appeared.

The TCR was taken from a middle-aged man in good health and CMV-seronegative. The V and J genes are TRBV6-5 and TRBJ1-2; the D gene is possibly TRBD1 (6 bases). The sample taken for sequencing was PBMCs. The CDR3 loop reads CASSYSRGYGYTF. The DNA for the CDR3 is TGTGCCAGCAGTTACTCCAGGGGCTATGGCTACACCTTC.